What follows are 18 T cell receptor beta chains derived from one specimen sequenced in a study of blood T cell repertoires in COVID-19. Using immunoSEQ multiplex PCR, the repertoire was profiled, and TCRdb retains in-frame clones only, with some absent. This sample yields approximately 200,000 clones, of which about 85% are seen a single time; about 17% belongs to the top ten. Sequencing input: PBMCs or T cells enriched from blood (not recorded which). These receptors came from a man in his forties who had recovered from COVID-19.

This chain uses TRBV6-6 with TRBJ2-5; TRBD1 agrees at 8 bases. This CDR3 is 13 amino acids long. The trim removed 11 bases at V and 5 bases at J, leaving 10 bases unmatched. Germline CDR1 and CDR2: MNHNY and SVGAGI (reference sequence). The CDR3 loop reads CAGTRGLGETQYF. Here the CDR3 DNA reads TGTGCCGGGACCAGGGGGCTAGGGGAGACCCAGTACTTC.

The V and J genes are TRBV24-1 and TRBJ2-3, with TRBD2 matching 12 bases. Germline loops: CDR1 KGHDR, CDR2 SFDVKD. V trimming: 3 bases; J trimming: 2 bases; junction bases outside the gene matches: 5. CDR3 size: 17 residues. The CDR3 is CATSDGLAGPPTDTQYF. DNA of the CDR3: TGTGCCACCAGTGATGGACTAGCGGGGCCACCCACAGATACGCAGTATTTT.

The sample holds one count of this clone. The V call is TRBV9, the J call TRBJ2-7, with no clear D. The V gene lost 4 bases and the J gene lost 3 bases, with 17 bases spanning the gap. The CDR3 covers 15 residues. CDR1 is SGDLS and CDR2 is YYNGEE in the germline V gene. Here the CDR3 DNA reads TGTGCCAGCAGCCTTTACCCCCAGGCTGACTACGAGCAGTACTTC. Residues: CASSLYPQADYEQYF. The whole variable domain, filled in from reference TRBV9 and TRBJ2-7, reads DSGVTQTPKHLITATGQRVTLRCSPRSGDLSVYWYQQSLDQGLQFLIQYYNGEERAKGNILERFSAQQFPDLHSELNLSSLELGDSALYFCASSLYPQADYEQYFGPGTRLTVT.

The chain combines TRBV7-9 with TRBJ2-7; D unclear. Germline V gene sequence: CDR1 SEHNR, CDR2 FQNEAQ (reference sequence). This CDR3 region has 14 residues. Trimming removed 1 base from V and 4 bases from J, with 11 bases in between. CDR3 amino acids: CASSLVGPTYEQYF. DNA for the CDR3: TGTGCCAGCAGCTTAGTGGGCCCCACTTACGAGCAGTACTTC.

The chain uses TRBV11-2 and TRBJ2-7; D unresolved. The CDR3 runs 13 residues. The V and J ends lost 2 bases and 2 bases respectively, with 7 bases between them. Germline V gene sequence: CDR1 SGHAT, CDR2 FQNNGV. The CDR3 DNA follows: TGTGCCAGCAGCTTACGGCAGGCCTACGAGCAGTACTTC. Amino acid sequence: CASSLRQAYEQYF.

The chain recombines TRBV10-3 with TRBJ2-1, with 9 bases identical to TRBD1. The CDR3 length is 14 residues. With 7 bases clipped from V and 3 bases from J, the junction kept 4 bases outside the gene matches. CDR1 is ENHRY and CDR2 is SYGVKD in the germline V gene. This CDR3 reads CAIKRQGGYNEQFF. The CDR3 DNA is TGTGCCATCAAACGACAGGGGGGCTACAATGAGCAGTTCTTC.

The chain links TRBV18 to TRBJ1-1, with 8 bases fitting TRBD1. Trimming removed 3 bases from V and 5 bases from J; junction bases left unmatched: 5. CDR1 KGHSH and CDR2 LQKENI come from the germline V gene. This CDR3 has 14 amino acids. In nucleotides, the CDR3 is TGTGCCAGCTCACCCCAGGGGGCGCGAACTGAAGCTTTCTTT. It specifies CASSPQGARTEAFF.

V gene TRBV20-1 combines with J gene TRBJ1-2; D perhaps matches TRBD1 (6 bases). The CDR3 has 13 residues. The ends were cut back, 3 bases at V and 0 bases at J, with 8 bases in the middle. The germline V gene encodes CDR1 DFQATT and CDR2 SNEGSKA (reference sequence). CDR3 residues: CSASTGTNYGYTF. As DNA, the CDR3 is TGCAGTGCTAGTACAGGGACTAACTATGGCTACACCTTC.

The CDR3 reads CASSVQTGAFYEQYF. CDR3 DNA sequence: TGTGCCAGCAGCGTACAGACAGGGGCCTTCTACGAGCAGTACTTC. The chain employs TRBV9 and TRBJ2-7, with TRBD1 identical over 8 bases. V trimming: 1 base; J trimming: 3 bases; junction bases outside the gene matches: 6. The CDR3 contains 15 residues. Per the germline V gene, CDR1 is SGDLS and CDR2 is YYNGEE.

This clone was observed a few times. This sequence joins TRBV6-5 and TRBJ1-6; TRBD1 matches 7 bases. V lost 0 bases, J lost 9 bases, and 5 bases stayed unmatched. Germline V gives CDR1 MNHEY, CDR2 SVGAGI. The CDR3 consists of 15 residues. In DNA, the CDR3 is TGTGCCAGCAGTTACTCGCGGGACAGCTTTTCACCCCTCCACTTT. Translating it yields CASSYSRDSFSPLHF.

This clone was picked up one time. The chain has TRBV4-2 and TRBJ2-2, with TRBD2 matching over 7 bases. The CDR3 spans 13 residues. CDR1 is LGHNA and CDR2 is YNFKEQ in the germline V gene. V was clipped by 4 bases and J by 7 bases; unmatched bases: 3. The DNA of the CDR3 is TGTGCCAGCAGCCTCAGGACTAGCGGGGAGCTGTTTTTT. It codes for CASSLRTSGELFF.

The V call is TRBV19, the J call TRBJ2-1, with 7 nucleotides matching TRBD2. The CDR3 runs 15 residues. The germline V gene has CDR1 LNHDA and CDR2 SQIVND (reference sequence). Trimming cost V 7 bases and J 2 bases; bases outside gene matches: 8. CDR3 nucleotide sequence: TGTGCCAGTATCTTGCGGGGGAAAACCTACAATGAGCAGTTCTTC. Amino acid sequence: CASILRGKTYNEQFF.

The chain joins TRBV19 to TRBJ1-5; 10 positions agree with TRBD1. V lost 9 bases to trimming and J lost 8 bases; unmatched junction nucleotides: 19. CDR3 length: 17 residues. CDR1 is LNHDA, CDR2 SQIVND, per germline (reference sequence). CDR3 protein: CASRDLGGTGVVEPQHF. The CDR3 bases are TGTGCCAGCCGAGATCTCGGAGGGACAGGGGTCGTGGAGCCCCAGCATTTT.

The chain combines TRBV7-9 with TRBJ1-4; a possible D gene is TRBD1 (6 bases). From germline, CDR1 is SEHNR and CDR2 FQNEAQ (reference sequence). Trimming took off 1 base at V and 8 bases at J, with 14 bases between the two ends. This CDR3 spans 15 amino acids. This CDR3 reads CASSLVLTGPEKLFF. CDR3 in DNA: TGTGCCAGCAGCTTAGTCCTGACAGGTCCAGAAAAACTGTTTTTT.

The sample holds a few counts of this clone. The CDR3 spells CASSQGPNTGELFF. The CDR3 DNA reads TGCGCCAGCAGCCAAGGTCCAAACACCGGGGAGCTGTTTTTT. The V gene is TRBV4-3, the J gene TRBJ2-2, with D uncertain. CDR1 is LGHNA and CDR2 is YSLEER in the germline V gene. V shed 1 base and J shed 2 bases, with 5 bases lying between them. The CDR3 loop spans 14 amino acids.

V gene TRBV7-6 combines with J gene TRBJ1-4, with D hard to call. Germline assignment: CDR1 SGHVS and CDR2 FNYEAQ. The CDR3 sequence is 16 residues long. Deletions cut 5 bases from V and 7 bases from J, with 20 bases between. This CDR3 is CASSPSAGEGAEKLFF. CDR3 coding DNA: TGTGCCAGCAGCCCCTCAGCCGGGGAAGGAGCTGAAAAACTGTTTTTT.

CDR3: CASSVEAGNNEQFF. The CDR3 bases are TGTGCCAGCAGTGTAGAGGCCGGAAACAATGAGCAGTTCTTC. This sequence joins TRBV6-4 and TRBJ2-1, with D unresolved. Germline V gives CDR1 MRHNA, CDR2 SNTAGT. The CDR3 contains 14 residues. Trimming removed 4 bases at V and 5 bases at J, with 12 bases between.

The chain carries TRBV7-9 and TRBJ1-3; D is unresolved. Per the germline V gene, CDR1 is SEHNR and CDR2 is FQNEAQ (reference sequence). V lost 5 bases, J lost 4 bases, and 15 bases lay in between. CDR3 length: 15 residues. The DNA of the CDR3 is TGTGCCAGCAGCGCCGAGAGAGGGAGGGGAAACACCATATATTTT. Residues: CASSAERGRGNTIYF.